The 7 T cell receptor beta chains listed next were all sequenced from one sample in a study of cytomegalovirus exposure and HLA in healthy donors. 13 Jbeta primers and 60 Vbeta primers were used for the PCR. Generated by immunoSEQ multiplex PCR, the TCRdb table keeps only in-frame clones and is missing some. Of around 120,000 clones listed, roughly 83% were seen once; the top ten hold over 3.5%. The sequencing sample was made of PBMCs. These receptor sequences come from a man under 40 in good health and CMV-seropositive.

This clone has a handful of counts. This chain connects TRBV7-3 to TRBJ2-3; the match to TRBD2 covers 8 bases. Germline V gives CDR1 SGHTA, CDR2 FQGTGA. There are 15 residues in the CDR3. The ends lost 1 base at V and 6 bases at J; junction bases unmatched: 6. CDR3 sequence: CASSLNGGGSDTQYF. For the CDR3, the DNA is TGTGCCAGCAGCTTAAACGGGGGGGGCAGCGATACGCAGTATTTT.

This clone was counted between two and nine times. The CDR3 loop is CAISAGLATDEQFF. CDR3 nucleotides: TGTGCCATCAGTGCGGGACTAGCTACCGATGAGCAGTTCTTC. V is TRBV10-3 and J is TRBJ2-1; 9 bases match TRBD2. J lost 8 bases, V lost 4 bases, and 6 bases had no gene match. Germline V gives CDR1 ENHRY, CDR2 SYGVKD. The CDR3 runs 14 residues.

V and J are TRBV6-4 and TRBJ1-2, with TRBD1 matching 11 bases. The CDR3 length is 15 residues. V lost 4 bases and J lost 8; bases outside the gene matches: 9. Germline V lookup: CDR1 MRHNA, CDR2 SNTAGT. The DNA of the CDR3 is TGTGCCAGCAGTGCAGCTCCGGGACAGGGGGACGGCTACACCTTC. It codes for CASSAAPGQGDGYTF.

The chain joins TRBV28 to TRBJ1-5, with 9 nucleotides matching TRBD1. Trimming at V came to 5 bases and at J to 6 bases, leaving 5 bases not matched to a gene. Germline V CDR1 and CDR2: MDHEN, SYDVKM. The CDR3 has 14 residues. CDR3 protein: CASSRTGAGQPQHF. In nucleotides, the CDR3 is TGTGCCAGCAGTAGGACAGGGGCCGGTCAGCCCCAGCATTTT.

The V call is TRBV9, the J call TRBJ2-5; TRBD2 agrees at 7 bases. CDR1 and CDR2 from the germline V gene are SGDLS and YYNGEE. V was clipped by 0 bases and J by 5 bases; unmatched bases: 7. This CDR3 is 15 amino acids long. This CDR3 is CASSVGYAGDETQYF. CDR3 sequence (DNA): TGTGCCAGCAGCGTAGGGTACGCGGGGGACGAGACCCAGTACTTC.

Notes on this clone: At one end, the junction sequence differs from germline, possibly due to a read error. The gene calls are TRBV7-9 and TRBJ2-2; D is undetermined. CDR1 and CDR2 (germline): SEHNR, FQNEAQ (reference sequence). This CDR3 spans 14 amino acids. The CDR3: CSSSLSSVTGELFF. Written as DNA, the CDR3 is TGTTCCAGCAGCTTATCTTCTGTCACCGGGGAGCTGTTTTTT.

A word on this clone: At one boundary the junction diverges from the germline segment, which might be a read error. J is TRBJ2-7 and V is TRBV5-4; D unclear. CDR1 is SGHNT and CDR2 is YYREEE in the germline V gene (reference sequence). The CDR3 spans 13 residues. DNA of the CDR3: TGTGCCAGCGGCTTGGTCGAGTCCTACGAGCAGTACTTC. Amino acids: CASGLVESYEQYF.